The 12 T cell receptor beta chains in this list originate from one sample, sequenced in a study of tumor-infiltrating lymphocytes in localized non-small cell lung cancer. Sequenced by immunoSEQ multiplex PCR; TCRdb stores in-frame clones only, minus some. Of just under 30,000 clones in the sample, approximately 83% were seen once. Sequenced sample: lung tumor tissue. The receptors stem from a human donor with non-small cell lung cancer.

This chain uses TRBV19 with TRBJ2-3; TRBD2 agrees at 12 bases. CDR3 length equals 14 residues. Looked up from germline, CDR1 is LNHDA and CDR2 is SQIVND (reference sequence). The junction had 4 bases not matched to a gene; V was cut back by 5 bases and J by 7 bases. CDR3 in amino acids: CASSVTSGGNTQYF. The CDR3 DNA follows: TGTGCCAGTAGTGTCACTAGCGGGGGGAATACGCAGTATTTT.

The chain joins TRBV6-1 to TRBJ2-7; TRBD2 agrees at 12 bases. The CDR3 runs to 18 residues. Germline V CDR1 and CDR2: MNHNS, SASEGT. Losses at the gene ends were 4 bases for V and 0 bases for J; bases not matched to a gene: 10. The CDR3 nucleotides are TGTGCCAGCAGTGTCCGGACTAGCGGGGCCTTGCTCTCCTACGAGCAGTACTTC. This gives the protein CASSVRTSGALLSYEQYF.

The rearrangement links TRBV6-6 to TRBJ2-3; 10 nucleotides match TRBD2. CDR1 is MNHNY and CDR2 is SVGAGI in the germline V gene (reference sequence). Trimming cost V 7 bases and J 4 bases; bases outside gene matches: 5. The CDR3 spans 14 residues. CDR3 sequence reads: CASTPSGGPDTQYF. In DNA, the CDR3 is TGTGCCAGCACCCCTAGCGGGGGCCCAGATACGCAGTATTTT.

Here the CDR3 reads CASSQDSSTTYEQYF. CDR3 nucleotides: TGCGCCAGCAGCCAAGATTCCAGCACAACCTACGAGCAGTACTTC. V and J are TRBV4-3 and TRBJ2-7; D call uncertain. Germline CDR1 reads LGHNA; CDR2 reads YSLEER. The V end was cut by 0 bases, the J end by 2 bases, with 11 bases between. The CDR3 is 15 residues long.

This chain links TRBV29-1 with TRBJ2-5, with D unresolved. Deletions cut 5 bases from V and 1 base from J, with 5 bases between. CDR1 SQVTM and CDR2 ANQGSEA come from the germline V gene. The CDR3 is made up of 11 amino acids. CDR3 loop: CSVTTQETQYF. The CDR3, as DNA: TGCAGCGTTACCACCCAAGAGACCCAGTACTTC.

The rearrangement joins TRBV27 to TRBJ2-1; 13 nucleotides line up with TRBD2. CDR3 length: 15 amino acids. Losses at the gene ends were 5 bases for V and 4 bases for J; bases not matched to a gene: 2. Germline assignment: CDR1 MNHEY and CDR2 SMNVEV (reference sequence). CDR3 nucleotides: TGTGCCAGCAGTCCACTAGCGGGGGGGTACAATGAGCAGTTCTTC. Translation: CASSPLAGGYNEQFF.

The chain recombines TRBV7-8 with TRBJ2-7; D may be TRBD2 (7 bases). CDR1 and CDR2 from the germline V gene are SGHVS and FQNEAQ. V shed 5 bases and J shed 3 bases, with 17 bases lying between them. CDR3 length: 15 amino acids. The DNA for the CDR3 is TGTGCCAGCAGCCCTAGGGGGGGGCTCAACTACGAGCAGTACTTC. It translates to CASSPRGGLNYEQYF.

The CDR3 loop is CASIGTEEETQYF. In nucleotides, the CDR3 is TGTGCCAGTATTGGGACAGAAGAAGAGACCCAGTACTTC. This sequence joins TRBV19 and TRBJ2-5; the match to TRBD1 covers 7 bases. Trimming cost V 7 bases and J 3 bases; bases outside gene matches: 5. Germline values: CDR1 LNHDA, CDR2 SQIVND (reference sequence). The CDR3 is 13 amino acids.

The chain is built from TRBV4-1 and TRBJ2-7, with 10 bases that match TRBD1. CDR1 is MGHRA, CDR2 YSYEKL, per germline. With V trimmed by 1 base and J by 3 bases, 3 bases remained unmatched. The CDR3 is 15 residues long. The CDR3 region has the DNA TGCGCCAGCAGCCAAGCCGGGACAGGGGTCTACGAGCAGTACTTC. It specifies CASSQAGTGVYEQYF.

V is TRBV4-2 and J is TRBJ1-2; weak D call: TRBD1 (6 bases). The CDR3 contains 13 residues. Trimming left V 5 bases short and J 4 bases short, with 11 bases between. Germline V gives CDR1 LGHNA, CDR2 YNFKEQ. This CDR3 is CASSSEGGYGYTF. CDR3 nucleotides: TGTGCCAGCAGCTCTGAAGGGGGCTATGGCTACACCTTC.

V usage is TRBV4-3 and J usage is TRBJ2-2; D is undetermined. Germline V gene lookup returns CDR1 LGHNA and CDR2 YSLEER. The V gene lost 3 bases and the J gene lost 1 base, with 15 bases spanning the gap. The length of the CDR3 is 17 residues. This chain's CDR3 is CASSHPGRVMNTGELFF. CDR3 nucleotide sequence: TGCGCCAGCAGCCACCCGGGCCGGGTTATGAACACCGGGGAGCTGTTTTTT.

V gene TRBV7-9 combines with J gene TRBJ1-2, with unresolved D. The V gene's germline CDR1 is SEHNR and CDR2 FQNEAQ (reference sequence). This CDR3 spans 11 amino acids. Trimming took off 2 bases at V and 4 bases at J, with 2 bases between the two ends. This CDR3 is CASSLTYGYTF. In DNA form, the CDR3 reads TGTGCCAGCAGCTTAACCTATGGCTACACCTTC.